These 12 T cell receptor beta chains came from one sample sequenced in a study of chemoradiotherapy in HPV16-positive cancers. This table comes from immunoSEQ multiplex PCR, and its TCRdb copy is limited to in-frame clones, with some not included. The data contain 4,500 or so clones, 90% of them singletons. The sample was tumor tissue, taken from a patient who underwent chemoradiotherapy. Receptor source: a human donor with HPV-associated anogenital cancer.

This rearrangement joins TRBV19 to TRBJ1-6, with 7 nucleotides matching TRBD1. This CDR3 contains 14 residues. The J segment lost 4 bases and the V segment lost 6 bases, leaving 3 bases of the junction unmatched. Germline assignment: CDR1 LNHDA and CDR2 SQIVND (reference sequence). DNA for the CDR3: TGTGCCAGTAGGATGGGACAGTATAATTCACCCCTCCACTTT. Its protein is CASRMGQYNSPLHF.

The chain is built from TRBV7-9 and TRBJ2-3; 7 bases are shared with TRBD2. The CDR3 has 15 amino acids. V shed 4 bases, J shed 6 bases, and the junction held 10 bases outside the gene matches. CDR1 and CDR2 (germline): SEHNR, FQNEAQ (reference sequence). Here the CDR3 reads CASSSSGPPPDTQYF. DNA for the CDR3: TGTGCCAGCAGCTCTAGCGGACCGCCCCCCGATACGCAGTATTTT.

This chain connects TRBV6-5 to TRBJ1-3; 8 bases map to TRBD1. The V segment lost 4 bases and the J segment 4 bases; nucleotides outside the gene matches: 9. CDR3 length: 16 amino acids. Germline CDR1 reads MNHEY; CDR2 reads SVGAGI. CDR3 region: CASSFRAGGTGNTIYF. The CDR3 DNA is TGTGCCAGCAGTTTTCGGGCAGGGGGCACGGGAAACACCATATATTTT.

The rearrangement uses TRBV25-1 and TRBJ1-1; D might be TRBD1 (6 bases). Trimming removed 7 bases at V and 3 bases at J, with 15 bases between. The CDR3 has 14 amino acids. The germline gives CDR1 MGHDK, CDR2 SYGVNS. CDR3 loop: CASKGGLADTEAFF. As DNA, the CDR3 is TGTGCCAGCAAAGGGGGGCTGGCGGACACTGAAGCTTTCTTT.

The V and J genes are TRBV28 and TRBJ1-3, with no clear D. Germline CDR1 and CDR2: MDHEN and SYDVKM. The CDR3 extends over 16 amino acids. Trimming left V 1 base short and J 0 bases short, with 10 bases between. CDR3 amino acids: CASSLYQPTSGNTIYF. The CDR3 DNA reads TGTGCCAGCAGTTTATATCAACCGACCTCTGGAAACACCATATATTTT.

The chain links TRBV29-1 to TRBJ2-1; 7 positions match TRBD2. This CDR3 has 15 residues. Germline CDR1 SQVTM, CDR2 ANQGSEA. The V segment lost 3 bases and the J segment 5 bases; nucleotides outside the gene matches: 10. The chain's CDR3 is CSVDPGGFWNNEQFF. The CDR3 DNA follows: TGCAGCGTTGATCCGGGGGGTTTTTGGAACAATGAGCAGTTCTTC.

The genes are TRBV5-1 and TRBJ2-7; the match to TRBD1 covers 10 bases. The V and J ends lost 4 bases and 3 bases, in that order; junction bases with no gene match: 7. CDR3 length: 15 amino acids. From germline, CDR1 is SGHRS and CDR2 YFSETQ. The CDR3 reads CASSPGQGVNYEQYF. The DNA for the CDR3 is TGCGCCAGCAGCCCAGGACAGGGGGTGAACTACGAGCAGTACTTC.

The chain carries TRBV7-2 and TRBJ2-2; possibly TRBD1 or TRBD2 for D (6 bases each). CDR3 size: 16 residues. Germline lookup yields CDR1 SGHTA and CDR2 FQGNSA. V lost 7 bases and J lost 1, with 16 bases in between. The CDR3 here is CASTQGGSGNTGELFF. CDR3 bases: TGTGCCAGCACCCAAGGGGGGTCCGGGAACACCGGGGAGCTGTTTTTT.

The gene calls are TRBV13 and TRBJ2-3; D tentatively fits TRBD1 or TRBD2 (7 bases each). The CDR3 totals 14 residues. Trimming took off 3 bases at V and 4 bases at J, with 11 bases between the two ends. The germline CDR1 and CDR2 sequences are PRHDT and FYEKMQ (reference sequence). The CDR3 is CASSFRGGSDTQYF. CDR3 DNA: TGTGCCAGCAGCTTCAGGGGGGGATCAGATACGCAGTATTTT.

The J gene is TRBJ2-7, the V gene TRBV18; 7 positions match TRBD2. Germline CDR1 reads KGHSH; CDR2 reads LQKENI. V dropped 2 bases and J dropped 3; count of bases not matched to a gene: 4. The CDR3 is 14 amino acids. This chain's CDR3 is CASSPGGSGYEQYF. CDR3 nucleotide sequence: TGTGCCAGCTCACCAGGCGGGAGCGGCTACGAGCAGTACTTC.

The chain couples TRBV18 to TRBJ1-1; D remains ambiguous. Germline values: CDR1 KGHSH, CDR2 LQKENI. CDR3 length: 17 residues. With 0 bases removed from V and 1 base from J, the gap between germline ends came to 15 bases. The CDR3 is CASSPPTDIAKNTEAFF. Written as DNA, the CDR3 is TGTGCCAGCTCACCACCAACAGACATAGCGAAGAACACTGAAGCTTTCTTT. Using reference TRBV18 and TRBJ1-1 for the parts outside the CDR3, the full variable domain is NAGVMQNPRHLVRRRGQEARLRCSPMKGHSHVYWYRQLPEEGLKFMVYLQKENIIDESGMPKERFSAEFPKEGPSILRIQQVVRGDSAAYFCASSPPTDIAKNTEAFFGQGTRLTVV.

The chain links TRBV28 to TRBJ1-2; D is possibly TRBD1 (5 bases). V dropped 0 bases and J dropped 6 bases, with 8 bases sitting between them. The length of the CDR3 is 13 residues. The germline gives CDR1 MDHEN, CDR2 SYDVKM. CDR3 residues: CASSLWGEDGYTF. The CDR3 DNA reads TGTGCCAGCAGTTTATGGGGGGAGGATGGCTACACCTTC.